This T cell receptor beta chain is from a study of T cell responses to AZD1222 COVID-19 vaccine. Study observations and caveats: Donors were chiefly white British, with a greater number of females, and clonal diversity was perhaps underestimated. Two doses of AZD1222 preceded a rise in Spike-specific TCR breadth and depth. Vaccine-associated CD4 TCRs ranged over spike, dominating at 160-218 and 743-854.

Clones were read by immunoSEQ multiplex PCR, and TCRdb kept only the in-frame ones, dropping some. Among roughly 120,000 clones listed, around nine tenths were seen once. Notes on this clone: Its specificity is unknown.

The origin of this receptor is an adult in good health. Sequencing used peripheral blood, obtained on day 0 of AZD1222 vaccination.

The DNA of the CDR3 is TGTGCCAGCAGCCAGGGTCCCACCGAGACCCAGTACTTC. Protein sequence: CASSQGPTETQYF. The chain couples TRBV7-3 to TRBJ2-5; tentative D call: TRBD1 (5 bases). The CDR3 is 13 residues long. The V and J ends lost 5 bases and 5 bases respectively, with 12 bases between them. Per the germline V gene, CDR1 is SGHTA and CDR2 is FQGTGA.